These T cell receptor beta chains were read from a single sample in a study of OX40 agonist ivuxolimab in advanced cancers. Measured with immunoSEQ multiplex PCR; TCRdb has only the in-frame clones, and not every one. The data contain around 40,000 clones, 88% of them singletons. The specimen comprised CD4+ or CD8+ T cells sorted from blood, sampled in a trial of the OX40 agonist ivuxolimab. These receptors were taken from an adult with an advanced solid tumor such as melanoma, head and neck, liver or kidney cancer. Each CDR3 is given without its conserved first and last residue. The D gene is left open where the match is weak.

d_call v_call cdr3_length cdr3_aa
- TRBV14 11 ASSSGLGNTIY
- TRBV30 11 AWSEGRFYEQY
- TRBV4-1 18 ASSQNPRPDMVMSNQPQH
- TRBV11-3 13 ASSLDPGPWGEQY
- TRBV7-6 12 ASSGYGGLNEQF
TRBD1 TRBV27 13 ASSLGQGGVTEAF
TRBD1 TRBV4-2 16 ASSNFQGAREVNTEAF
- TRBV2 11 ASSEAEGTEAF
- TRBV19 11 ASSQSVSYEQY
TRBD1 TRBV15 13 ATSRTGGRNTEAF
- TRBV12-5 14 ASGLYQTRFSYGYT
- TRBV30 12 AWKGVPKNYGYT
- TRBV7-9 10 ASSHVSATQY
- TRBV6-5 13 ASSYSNQGNQPQH
TRBD1 TRBV6-6 10 AVQGRGYGYT
TRBD2 TRBV28 14 ASSPGLAGEVNEQF
TRBD1 TRBV5-6 13 ASRFGTGDIYGYT
- TRBV6-6 14 ASSLRSYKPTYEQY
- TRBV7-9 16 ASSLVIGTAVVRNEQF
TRBD1 TRBV5-1 11 ASSMTGVSGYT
TRBD1 TRBV6-1 12 ASRVGQGDYEQY
TRBD2 TRBV9 15 ASSDPGLAGEGETQY
- TRBV4-1 11 ASSPPDGYEQY
TRBD1 TRBV5-6 12 ASSFLQGNYGYT
- TRBV29-1 10 SVVSADNEQF
- TRBV21-1 13 ASSKGSGGSYEQY
- TRBV5-1 14 ASGPRGTPPYNEQF
- TRBV11-2 10 ASSLGNSPLH
- TRBV7-8 10 ASRKGYTEAF
- TRBV27 13 ASSFSRTSTYEQY
- TRBV27 13 ASSFGAGISYTQY
- TRBV19 12 ASRSGAGFYEQF
- TRBV27 13 ASSFVRGVTGELF
- TRBV19 15 ASSIGAGRGLRETQY
- TRBV28 12 ASSLVATNTEAF
- TRBV25-1 12 ASSRVATYNEQF
TRBD1 TRBV5-6 13 ASSWYRGDSDGYT
TRBD1 TRBV19 11 ASRDRGNTEAF
- TRBV5-1 12 ASSPYRPYNEQF
TRBD2 TRBV28 13 ASRTLAAFSYEQY
- TRBV7-6 13 ASSLDPGRPDPQY
TRBD1 TRBV7-6 15 ASSSRDRRSGANVLT
- TRBV14 10 ASSLSRVEQF
- TRBV11-2 14 ASSQHPGEGSYEQY
TRBD2 TRBV28 14 ASSSPSGSGTDTQY
TRBD1 TRBV6-4 10 ASSDGGTVYT
TRBD2 TRBV5-1 15 ASSLLPSGGALETQY
- TRBV2 12 ASSAGFSYNEQF
- TRBV28 15 ASSLALGHYSNQPQH
- TRBV27 14 ASRFTGGDGANVLT
- TRBV5-4 10 ASRGVSYEQY
TRBD2 TRBV7-2 15 ASSLGLAGVIFGELF
- TRBV15 11 ATSVTGRTEAF
- TRBV4-1 15 ASSPSSTVLSGNTIY